This T cell receptor (beta chain) comes out of a study of blood T cell repertoires in COVID-19. The V gene lost 6 bases and the J gene lost 4 bases, with 10 bases spanning the gap. Germline-derived CDR1 and CDR2 are SGHVS and FNYEAQ. This CDR3 comprises 13 residues. This clone was counted once. Only in-frame clones appear in the TCRdb table, and some are missing; sequencing was by immunoSEQ multiplex PCR. The sample records 250,000 to 400,000 clones, about 87% being singletons. The receptor was isolated from a woman aged 25 to 39 with COVID-19, enrolled during active disease. The V call is TRBV7-6, the J call TRBJ2-1, with D uncertain. What was sequenced was peripheral blood. For the CDR3, the DNA is TGTGCCAGCAGTCTTGAGGAATACAATGAGCAGTTCTTC. This sequence encodes CASSLEEYNEQFF. The entire variable domain, with the rest obtained from reference TRBV7-6 and TRBJ2-1, is as follows: GAGVSQSPRYKVTKRGQDVALRCDPISGHVSLYWYRQALGQGPEFLTYFNYEAQQDKSGLPNDRFSAERPEGSISTLTIQRTEQRDSAMYRCASSLEEYNEQFFGPGTRLTVL.